The present T cell receptor (beta chain) was sequenced within a study of spatial heterogeneity in lung cancer. Time point specified: sample taken at primary tumor resection. Samples were donated by 72 untreated early-stage non-small cell lung cancer patients. This clonotype showed up many times. Its antigen is not identified. Regarding the study as a whole: Counts that tracked tumor mutation counts were those of expanded intratumoral alpha and beta TCRs.

Germline loops: CDR1 MDHEN, CDR2 SYDVKM. Deletions cut 2 bases from V and 2 bases from J, with 9 bases between. The CDR3 runs 14 residues. TCR cDNA molecules each had a unique molecular identifier. TCRdb reanalysed the 5' RACE reads using MiXCR and keeps one entry per CDR3 protein. The data contain some 100,000 distinct CDR3 sequences, approximately 4.4% of them singletons. The rearrangement uses TRBV28 and TRBJ2-5, with D possibly being TRBD2 (5 bases). Sequenced material: lung tumor tissue, taken at surgery. The TCR comes from a male donor with early-stage non-small cell lung cancer. The CDR3 sequence is CASSLSGFQETQYF. In nucleotides, the CDR3 is TGTGCCAGCAGTTTAAGCGGATTTCAAGAGACCCAGTACTTC.